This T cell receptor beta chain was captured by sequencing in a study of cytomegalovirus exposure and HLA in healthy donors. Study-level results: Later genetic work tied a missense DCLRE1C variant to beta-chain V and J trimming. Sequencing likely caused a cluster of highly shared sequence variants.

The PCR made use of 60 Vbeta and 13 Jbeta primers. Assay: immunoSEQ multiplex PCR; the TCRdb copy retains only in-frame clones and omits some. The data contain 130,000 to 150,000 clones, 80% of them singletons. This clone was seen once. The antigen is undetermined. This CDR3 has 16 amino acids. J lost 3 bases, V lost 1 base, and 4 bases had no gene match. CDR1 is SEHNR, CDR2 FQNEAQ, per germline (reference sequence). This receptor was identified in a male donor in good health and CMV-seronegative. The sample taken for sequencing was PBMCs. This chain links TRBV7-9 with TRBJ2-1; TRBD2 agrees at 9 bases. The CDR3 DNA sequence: TGTGCCAGCAGCTTAGGGCGGGGGGGGGTCTACAATGAGCAGTTCTTC. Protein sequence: CASSLGRGGVYNEQFF.